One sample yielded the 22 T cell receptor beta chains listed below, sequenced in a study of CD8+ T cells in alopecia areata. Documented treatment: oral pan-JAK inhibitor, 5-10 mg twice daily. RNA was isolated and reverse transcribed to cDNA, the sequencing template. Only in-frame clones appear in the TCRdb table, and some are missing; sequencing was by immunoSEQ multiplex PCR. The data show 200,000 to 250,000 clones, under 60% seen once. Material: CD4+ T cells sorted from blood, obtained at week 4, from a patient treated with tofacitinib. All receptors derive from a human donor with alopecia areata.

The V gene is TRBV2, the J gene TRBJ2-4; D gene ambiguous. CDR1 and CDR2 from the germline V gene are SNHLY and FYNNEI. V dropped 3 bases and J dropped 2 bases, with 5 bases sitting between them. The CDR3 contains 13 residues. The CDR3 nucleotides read TGTGCCAGCAGTGACAGCTCCAAAAACATTCAGTACTTC. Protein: CASSDSSKNIQYF.

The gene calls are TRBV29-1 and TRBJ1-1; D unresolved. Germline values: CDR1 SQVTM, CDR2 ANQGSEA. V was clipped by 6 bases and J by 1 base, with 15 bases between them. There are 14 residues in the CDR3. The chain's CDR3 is CSVTQQHGNTEAFF. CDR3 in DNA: TGCAGCGTAACTCAGCAACATGGGAACACTGAAGCTTTCTTT.

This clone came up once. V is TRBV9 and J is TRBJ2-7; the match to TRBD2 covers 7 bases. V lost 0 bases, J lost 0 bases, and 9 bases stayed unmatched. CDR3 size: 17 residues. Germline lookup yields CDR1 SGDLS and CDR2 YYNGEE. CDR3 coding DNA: TGTGCCAGCAGCGTAGGACATCTATCGGGGGGCTCCTACGAGCAGTACTTC. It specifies CASSVGHLSGGSYEQYF.

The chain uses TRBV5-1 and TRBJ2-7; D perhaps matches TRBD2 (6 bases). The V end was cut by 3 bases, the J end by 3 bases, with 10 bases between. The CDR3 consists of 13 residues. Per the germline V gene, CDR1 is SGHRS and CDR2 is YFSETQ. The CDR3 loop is CASSSTDYYEQYF. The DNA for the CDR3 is TGCGCCAGCAGCTCGACGGACTACTACGAGCAGTACTTC. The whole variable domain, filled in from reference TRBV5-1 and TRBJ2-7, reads KAGVTQTPRYLIKTRGQQVTLSCSPISGHRSVSWYQQTPGQGLQFLFEYFSETQRNKGNFPGRFSGRQFSNSRSEMNVSTLELGDSALYLCASSSTDYYEQYFGPGTRLTVT.

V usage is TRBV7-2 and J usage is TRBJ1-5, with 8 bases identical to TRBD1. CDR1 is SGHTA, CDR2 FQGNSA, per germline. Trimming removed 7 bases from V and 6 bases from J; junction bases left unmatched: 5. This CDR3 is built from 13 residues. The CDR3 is CASTGTGSQPQHF. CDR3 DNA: TGTGCCAGCACCGGGACAGGCAGTCAGCCCCAGCATTTT.

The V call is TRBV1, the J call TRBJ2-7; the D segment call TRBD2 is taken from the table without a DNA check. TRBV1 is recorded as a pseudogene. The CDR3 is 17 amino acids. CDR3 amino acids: CTSSQLNGGTTRYEQYF. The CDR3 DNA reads TGCACCAGCAGCCAACTTAATGGTGGGACTACCAGATACGAGCAGTACTTC.

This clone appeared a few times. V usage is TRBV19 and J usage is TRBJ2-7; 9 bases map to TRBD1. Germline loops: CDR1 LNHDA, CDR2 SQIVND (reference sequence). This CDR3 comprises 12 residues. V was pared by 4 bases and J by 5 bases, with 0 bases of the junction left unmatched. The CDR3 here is CASSRQGDEQYF. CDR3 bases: TGTGCCAGTAGTAGACAGGGGGACGAGCAGTACTTC. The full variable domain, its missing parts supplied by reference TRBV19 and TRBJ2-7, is DGGITQSPKYLFRKEGQNVTLSCEQNLNHDAMYWYRQDPGQGLRLIYYSQIVNDFQKGDIAEGYSVSREKKESFPLTVTSAQKNPTAFYLCASSRQGDEQYFGPGTRLTVT.

The CDR3 nucleotides read TGCGCCAGCAGCCGGGGGGGCCAAGAGACCCAGTACTTC. Amino acid sequence: CASSRGGQETQYF. The chain is built from TRBV5-1 and TRBJ2-5; 8 nucleotides line up with TRBD2. The CDR3 runs to 13 residues. In germline, CDR1 is SGHRS, CDR2 YFSETQ. V shed 4 bases and J 1 base; nucleotides not matched to a gene: 0.

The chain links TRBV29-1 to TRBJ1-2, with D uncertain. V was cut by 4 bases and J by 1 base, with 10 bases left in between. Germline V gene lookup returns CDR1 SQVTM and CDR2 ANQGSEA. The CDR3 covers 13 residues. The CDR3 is CSVGTDLNYGYTF. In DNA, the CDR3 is TGCAGCGTTGGTACCGACCTTAACTATGGCTACACCTTC.

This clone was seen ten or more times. DNA of the CDR3: TGTGCCATCAGTGTTAAGGGTTTAAAACTGTTTTTT. Its protein product is CAISVKGLKLFF. The chain has TRBV10-3 and TRBJ1-4, with D uncertain. This CDR3 is built from 12 residues. The ends were cut back, 4 bases at V and 10 bases at J, with 10 bases in the middle. Germline V lookup: CDR1 ENHRY, CDR2 SYGVKD.

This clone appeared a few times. The CDR3 region has the DNA TGTGCCAGCAGTTACAGGGGGGCAACTAATGAAAAACTGTTTTTT. It codes for CASSYRGATNEKLFF. The chain joins TRBV6-6 to TRBJ1-4; TRBD1 might be the D (6 bases). Trimming shortened V by 2 bases and J by 0 bases, and 7 bases separated the two germline ends. The CDR3 length is 15 residues. Germline V gene sequence: CDR1 MNHNY, CDR2 SVGAGI (reference sequence).

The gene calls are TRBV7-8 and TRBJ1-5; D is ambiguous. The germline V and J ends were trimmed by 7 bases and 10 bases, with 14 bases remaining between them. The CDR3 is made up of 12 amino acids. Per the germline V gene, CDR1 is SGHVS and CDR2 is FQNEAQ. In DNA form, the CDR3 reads TGTGCCAGCACAGGCCCGAAGGGACCCCAGCATTTT. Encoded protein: CASTGPKGPQHF.

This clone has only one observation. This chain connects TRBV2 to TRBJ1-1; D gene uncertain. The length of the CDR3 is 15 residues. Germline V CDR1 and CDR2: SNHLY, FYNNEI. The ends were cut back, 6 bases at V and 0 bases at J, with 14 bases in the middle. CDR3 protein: CASRPGRVMNTEAFF. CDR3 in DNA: TGTGCCAGCAGACCCGGGAGGGTTATGAACACTGAAGCTTTCTTT.

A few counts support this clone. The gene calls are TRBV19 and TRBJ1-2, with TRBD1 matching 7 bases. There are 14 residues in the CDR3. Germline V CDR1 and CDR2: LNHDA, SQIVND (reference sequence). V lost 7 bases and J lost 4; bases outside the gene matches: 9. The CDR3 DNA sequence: TGTGCCAGTAAGAATACAGGGGTCTCCTATGGCTACACCTTC. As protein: CASKNTGVSYGYTF. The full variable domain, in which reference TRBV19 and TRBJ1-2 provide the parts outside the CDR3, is DGGITQSPKYLFRKEGQNVTLSCEQNLNHDAMYWYRQDPGQGLRLIYYSQIVNDFQKGDIAEGYSVSREKKESFPLTVTSAQKNPTAFYLCASKNTGVSYGYTFGSGTRLTVV.

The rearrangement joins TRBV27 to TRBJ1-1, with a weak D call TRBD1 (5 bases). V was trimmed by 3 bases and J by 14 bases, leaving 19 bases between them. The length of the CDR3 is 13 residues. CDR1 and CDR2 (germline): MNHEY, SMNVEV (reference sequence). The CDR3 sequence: CASSFKGDRGRFF. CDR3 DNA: TGTGCCAGCAGTTTTAAGGGTGACCGGGGCCGCTTCTTT.

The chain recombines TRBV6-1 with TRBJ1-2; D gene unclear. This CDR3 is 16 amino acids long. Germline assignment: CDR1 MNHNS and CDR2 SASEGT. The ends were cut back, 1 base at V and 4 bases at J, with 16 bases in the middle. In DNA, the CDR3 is TGTGCCAGCAGTGAAGAGGAGGGCGGGTTCGGCTATGGCTACACCTTC. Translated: CASSEEEGGFGYGYTF.

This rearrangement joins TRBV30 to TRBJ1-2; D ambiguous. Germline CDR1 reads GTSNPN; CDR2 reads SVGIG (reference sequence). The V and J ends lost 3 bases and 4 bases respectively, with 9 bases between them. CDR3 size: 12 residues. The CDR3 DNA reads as TGTGCCTGGAGGTCAGCGTTCTATGGCTACACCTTC. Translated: CAWRSAFYGYTF. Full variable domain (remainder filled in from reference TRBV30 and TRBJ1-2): SQTIHQWPATLVQPVGSPLSLECTVEGTSNPNLYWYRQAAGRGLQLLFYSVGIGQISSEVPQNLSASRPQDRQFILSSKKLLLSDSGFYLCAWRSAFYGYTFGSGTRLTVV.

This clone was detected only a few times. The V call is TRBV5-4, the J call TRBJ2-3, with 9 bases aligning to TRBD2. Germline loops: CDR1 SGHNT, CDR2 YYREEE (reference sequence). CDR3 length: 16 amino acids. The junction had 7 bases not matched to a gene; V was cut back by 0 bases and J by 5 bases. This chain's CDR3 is CASSLGASGEIDTQYF. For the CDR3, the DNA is TGTGCCAGCAGCTTGGGGGCTAGCGGGGAGATAGATACGCAGTATTTT.

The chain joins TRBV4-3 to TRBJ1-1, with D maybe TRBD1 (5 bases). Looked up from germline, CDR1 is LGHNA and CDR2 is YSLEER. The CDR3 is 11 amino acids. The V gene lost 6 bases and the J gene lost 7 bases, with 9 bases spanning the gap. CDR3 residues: CASSNRFEAFF. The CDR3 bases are TGCGCCAGCAGTAACAGGTTTGAAGCTTTCTTT.

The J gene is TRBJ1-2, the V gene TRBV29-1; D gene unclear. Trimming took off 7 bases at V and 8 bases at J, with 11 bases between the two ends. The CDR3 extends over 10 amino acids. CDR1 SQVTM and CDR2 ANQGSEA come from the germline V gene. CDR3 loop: CSAYEAGYTF. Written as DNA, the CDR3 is TGCAGCGCCTACGAGGCAGGCTACACCTTC.

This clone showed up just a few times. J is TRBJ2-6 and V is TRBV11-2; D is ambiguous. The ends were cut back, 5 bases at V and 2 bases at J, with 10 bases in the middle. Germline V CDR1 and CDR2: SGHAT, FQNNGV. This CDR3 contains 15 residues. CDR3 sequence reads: CASSEERTGANVLTF. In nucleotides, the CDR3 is TGTGCCAGCAGCGAGGAGCGAACTGGGGCCAACGTCCTGACTTTC.

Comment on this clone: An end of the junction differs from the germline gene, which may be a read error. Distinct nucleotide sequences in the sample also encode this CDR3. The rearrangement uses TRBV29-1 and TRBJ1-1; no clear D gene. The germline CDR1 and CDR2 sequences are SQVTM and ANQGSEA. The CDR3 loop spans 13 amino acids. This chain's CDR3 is CSVEGRLNTEAFF. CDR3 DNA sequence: TGCAGCGTGGAAGGGCGTTTGAACACTGAAGCTTTCTTT.